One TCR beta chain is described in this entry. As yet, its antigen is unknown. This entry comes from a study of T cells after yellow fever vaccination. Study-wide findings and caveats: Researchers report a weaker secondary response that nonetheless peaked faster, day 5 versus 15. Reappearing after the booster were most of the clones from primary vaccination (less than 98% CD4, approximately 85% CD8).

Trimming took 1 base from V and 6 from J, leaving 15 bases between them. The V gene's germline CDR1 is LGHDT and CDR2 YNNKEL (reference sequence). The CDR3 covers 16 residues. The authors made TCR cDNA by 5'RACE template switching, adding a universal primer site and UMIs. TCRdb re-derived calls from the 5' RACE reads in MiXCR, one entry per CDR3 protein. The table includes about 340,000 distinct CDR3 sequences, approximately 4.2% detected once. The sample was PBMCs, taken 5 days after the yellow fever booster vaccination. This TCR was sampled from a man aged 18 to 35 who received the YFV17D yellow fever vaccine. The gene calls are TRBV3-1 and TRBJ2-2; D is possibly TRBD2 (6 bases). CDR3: CASSQVSGPLSGELFF. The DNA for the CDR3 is TGTGCCAGCAGCCAAGTTAGCGGACCTCTGTCCGGGGAGCTGTTTTTT.